Listed below are T cell receptor beta chains from one sample, sequenced in a study of blood T cell repertoires in COVID-19. Some clones are missing from TCRdb's copy, which holds only in-frame ones; the method was immunoSEQ multiplex PCR. The sample comprises some 400,000 clones, 75% to 90% of which are singletons, and about 1.1% rests with the top ten. Input material: PBMCs or T cells enriched from blood (not recorded which). These receptors all stem from a man between 25 and 39 years old who had recovered from COVID-19. CDR3s include the opening cysteine and the closing phenylalanine or tryptophan. A D gene is named only where the DNA matches it firmly. Size tells how often a clone was seen (once, few, many) or the class of an expanded clone, and some rows leave it out.

>TRBD2|TRBV7-9|TRBJ2-2|-
CASSWTSGSPGELFF
TGTGCCAGCAGCTGGACTAGCGGGAGTCCCGGGGAGCTGTTTTTT
>-|TRBV7-9|TRBJ1-6|-
CASRTDRFGDNSPLHF
TGTGCCAGCAGGACCGACAGGTTTGGGGATAATTCACCCCTCCACTTT
>TRBD2|TRBV2|TRBJ2-1|-
CASREAGLYNEQFF
TGTGCCAGCCGGGAGGCAGGGCTGTACAATGAGCAGTTCTTC
>-|TRBV7-9|TRBJ2-3|-
CASSQPGPAGTDTQYF
TGTGCCAGCAGTCAGCCGGGCCCCGCGGGGACAGATACGCAGTATTTT
>-|TRBV5-5|TRBJ2-1|-
CASSLDYPWEQFF
TGTGCCAGCAGCTTGGACTATCCTTGGGAGCAGTTCTTC
>-|TRBV18|TRBJ2-3|once
CASSPEARVSTDTQYF
TGTGCCAGCTCGCCGGAGGCGAGGGTAAGCACAGATACGCAGTATTTT
>-|TRBV10-1|TRBJ2-1|-
CASSESGYNEQFF
TGCGCCAGCAGTGAGAGCGGCTACAATGAGCAGTTCTTC
>TRBD2|TRBV7-8|TRBJ2-7|-
CASSLGQTAGGLSYEQYF
TGTGCCAGCAGCTTGGGACAGACAGCGGGAGGCCTCTCCTACGAGCAGTACTTC
>-|TRBV10-3|TRBJ1-1|-
CAISEDGVRAFF
TGTGCCATCAGTGAGGACGGGGTCAGGGCTTTCTTT
>TRBD2|TRBV15|TRBJ2-1|-
CATSRGLAGRSEQFF
TGTGCCACCAGCAGAGGTCTAGCGGGCCGTTCGGAGCAGTTCTTC
>-|TRBV19|TRBJ1-1|-
CASSILRGYTEAFF
TGTGCCAGTAGTATCCTACGGGGATACACTGAAGCTTTCTTT
>-|TRBV4-2|TRBJ2-3|once
CASSQDPASSDTQYF
TGTGCCAGCAGCCAAGATCCGGCTAGCTCAGATACGCAGTATTTT
>TRBD1|TRBV5-8|TRBJ1-5|-
CASSQRDRGNNQPQHF
TGTGCCAGCAGCCAAAGGGACAGGGGGAACAATCAGCCCCAGCATTTT
>-|TRBV10-3|TRBJ1-1|once
CAISESLADLNTEAFF
TGTGCCATCAGTGAGTCTCTGGCTGATTTGAACACTGAAGCTTTCTTT
>TRBD1|TRBV7-2|TRBJ1-3|-
CASSLAGQLSSGNTIYF
TGTGCCAGCAGCTTAGCGGGACAGCTTTCCTCTGGAAACACCATATATTTT
>TRBD1|TRBV5-6|TRBJ1-2|few
CASSDTGGNGYTF
TGTGCCAGCAGCGATACAGGGGGCAATGGCTACACCTTC
>-|TRBV18|TRBJ1-2|-
CASSPGQIYGYTF
TGTGCCAGCTCACCAGGACAGATCTATGGCTACACCTTC
>-|TRBV28|TRBJ1-4|-
CAGGANEKLFF
TGTGCGGGCGGGGCTAATGAAAAACTGTTTTTT
>-|TRBV10-2|TRBJ1-1|few
CASSDRVEAFF
TGCGCCAGCAGTGATCGAGTTGAAGCTTTCTTT
>-|TRBV4-2|TRBJ2-7|-
CASSQDPGLKYEQYF
TGTGCCAGCAGCCAAGATCCGGGACTGAAATACGAGCAGTACTTC
>-|TRBV29-1|TRBJ2-7|-
CSVFGGSQSYEQYF
TGCAGCGTTTTCGGTGGGAGTCAGTCCTACGAGCAGTACTTC
>TRBD1|TRBV4-1|TRBJ1-4|-
CASSQDGAGGIEKLFF
TGCGCCAGCAGCCAAGATGGAGCAGGGGGGATTGAAAAACTGTTTTTT
>-|TRBV27|TRBJ1-1|-
CASSALQGRITEAFF
TGTGCCAGCAGTGCCCTACAGGGAAGGATCACTGAAGCTTTCTTT
>TRBD2|TRBV2|TRBJ2-1|-
CASSEGLAENEQFF
TGTGCCAGCAGTGAGGGGCTAGCGGAGAATGAGCAGTTCTTC
>-|TRBV21-1|TRBJ1-1|-
CASTPTNTEAFF
TGTGCCAGCACCCCTACCAACACTGAAGCTTTCTTT
>-|TRBV12-5|TRBJ2-1|-
CASVYTIGTSLIWNEQFF
TGTGCTAGTGTATATACTATAGGAACTAGCTTGATCTGGAATGAGCAGTTCTTC
>-|TRBV28|TRBJ2-7|-
CASSLGGRSSYEQYF
TGTGCCAGCAGTTTGGGTGGGAGGAGCTCCTACGAGCAGTACTTC
>-|TRBV28|TRBJ1-5|few
CASSFSSNQPQHF
TGTGCCAGCAGTTTCTCGAGCAATCAGCCCCAGCATTTT
>TRBD1|TRBV28|TRBJ1-5|-
CASSPGQGGNQPQHF
TGTGCCAGCAGCCCCGGACAGGGTGGCAATCAGCCCCAGCATTTT
>TRBD1|TRBV5-6|TRBJ2-3|-
CASSPAARTGYTDTQYF
TGTGCCAGCAGCCCGGCCGCTCGGACAGGGTACACAGATACGCAGTATTTT
>TRBD1|TRBV3-1/TRBV3-2|TRBJ2-4|-
CASSQGSTGGNIQYF
TGTGCCAGCAGCCAAGGGTCGACAGGGGGAAACATTCAGTACTTC
>TRBD2|TRBV7-9|TRBJ2-2|once
CASSGAGGSTNTGELFF
TGTGCCAGCAGCGGAGCGGGAGGCTCCACGAACACCGGGGAGCTGTTTTTT
>-|TRBV30|TRBJ1-5|-
CAWSVGGGFGQPQHF
TGTGCCTGGAGTGTAGGTGGGGGCTTCGGTCAGCCCCAGCATTTT
>-|TRBV12-3/TRBV12-4|TRBJ1-1|few
CASSSQGGTEAFF
TGTGCCAGCAGTTCGCAGGGAGGCACTGAAGCTTTCTTT
>-|TRBV4-1|TRBJ2-5|once
CASSQARQDNPQETQYF
TGCGCCAGCAGCCAGGCTCGACAGGACAACCCACAAGAGACCCAGTACTTC
>TRBD1|TRBV5-1|TRBJ2-3|-
CASNLARGPDTQYF
TGCGCCAGCAATTTAGCAAGGGGGCCAGATACGCAGTATTTT
>TRBD1|TRBV27|TRBJ1-4|once
CASSRTGGEKLFF
TGTGCCAGCAGTCGCACAGGGGGTGAAAAACTGTTTTTT
>-|TRBV5-6|TRBJ2-1|-
CASSTGQNNEQFF
TGTGCCAGCAGCACTGGACAGAACAATGAGCAGTTCTTC
>TRBD1|TRBV29-1|TRBJ1-1|-
CSGGGLGNTEAFF
TGCAGCGGAGGGGGCCTGGGGAACACTGAAGCTTTCTTT
>TRBD2|TRBV14|TRBJ2-1|-
CASSKRGTRWSHEQFF
TGTGCCAGCAGCAAACGCGGGACTAGGTGGTCCCATGAGCAGTTCTTC
>TRBD1|TRBV9|TRBJ2-7|-
CASSAGQGTSYEQYF
TGTGCCAGCAGCGCAGGACAGGGGACCTCCTACGAGCAGTACTTC
>-|TRBV28|TRBJ1-1|once
CASSQTGGTEAFF
TGTGCCAGCAGTCAAACGGGGGGTACTGAAGCTTTCTTT
>-|TRBV7-2|TRBJ1-1|-
CASSLIPIRGFTEAFF
TGTGCCAGCAGCTTAATCCCCATCAGGGGCTTTACTGAAGCTTTCTTT
>TRBD1|TRBV18|TRBJ1-5|-
CASSPGQGSQPQHF
TGTGCCAGCTCACCGGGACAGGGGTCTCAGCCCCAGCATTTT
>-|TRBV3-1/TRBV3-2|TRBJ2-7|-
CASSQGGSPYEQYF
TGTGCCAGCAGCCAAGGAGGCTCACCCTACGAGCAGTACTTC
>-|TRBV29-1|TRBJ1-1|-
CSVTPGTEAFF
TGCAGCGTTACGCCAGGGACTGAAGCTTTCTTT